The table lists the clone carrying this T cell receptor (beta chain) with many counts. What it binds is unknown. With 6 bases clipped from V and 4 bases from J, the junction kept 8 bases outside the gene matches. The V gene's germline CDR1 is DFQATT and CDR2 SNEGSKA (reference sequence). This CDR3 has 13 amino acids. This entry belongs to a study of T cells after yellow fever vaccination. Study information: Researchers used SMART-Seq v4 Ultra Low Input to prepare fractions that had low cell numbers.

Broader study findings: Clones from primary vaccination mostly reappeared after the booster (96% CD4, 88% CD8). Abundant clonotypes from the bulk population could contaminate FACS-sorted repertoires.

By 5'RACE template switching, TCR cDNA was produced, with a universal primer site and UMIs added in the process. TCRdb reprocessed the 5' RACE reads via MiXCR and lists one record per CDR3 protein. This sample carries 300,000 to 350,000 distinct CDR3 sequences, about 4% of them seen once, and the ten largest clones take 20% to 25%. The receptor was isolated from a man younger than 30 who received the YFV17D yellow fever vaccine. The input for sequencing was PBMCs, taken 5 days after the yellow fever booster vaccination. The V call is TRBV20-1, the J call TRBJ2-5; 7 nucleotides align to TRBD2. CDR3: CSANWDYPETQYF. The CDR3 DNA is TGCAGTGCAAATTGGGACTATCCAGAGACCCAGTACTTC.